Listed below are T cell receptor beta chains from one sample, sequenced in a study of blood T cell repertoires in COVID-19. The method was immunoSEQ multiplex PCR; TCRdb's version includes in-frame clones alone and lacks a portion of them. The table shows about 68,000 clones, with 65% to 90% occurring only once. The sequenced sample consisted of peripheral blood. The receptors here all came from a woman aged 55 to 70 with acute or convalescent COVID-19. Both conserved end residues are part of each CDR3. Each record gives: D gene, V gene, J gene, CDR3 protein. A D gene is named only where the DNA matches it firmly.

d_call: NA
v_call: TRBV13
j_call: TRBJ1-2
cdr3_aa: CASSPRQALRYGYTF

d_call: NA
v_call: TRBV19
j_call: TRBJ2-2
cdr3_aa: CASSQDSSNTGELFF

d_call: TRBD2
v_call: TRBV13
j_call: TRBJ2-1
cdr3_aa: CASSFTSGRSNEQFF

d_call: NA
v_call: TRBV28
j_call: TRBJ1-5
cdr3_aa: CASRPGKVNQPQHF

d_call: NA
v_call: TRBV28
j_call: TRBJ1-5
cdr3_aa: CASRNPGQPQHF

d_call: NA
v_call: TRBV9
j_call: TRBJ2-7
cdr3_aa: CASSGGTRGYEQYF

d_call: NA
v_call: TRBV3-1/TRBV3-2
j_call: TRBJ1-1
cdr3_aa: CASSQGAGEAFF

d_call: TRBD1
v_call: TRBV30
j_call: TRBJ1-5
cdr3_aa: CAWSGQGNQPQHF

d_call: NA
v_call: TRBV18
j_call: TRBJ1-3
cdr3_aa: CASSAGLVSGNTIYF

d_call: NA
v_call: TRBV7-8
j_call: TRBJ1-2
cdr3_aa: CASSPNLFNYGYTF

d_call: TRBD1
v_call: TRBV19
j_call: TRBJ1-1
cdr3_aa: CASRPGTGALNTEAFF

d_call: TRBD2
v_call: TRBV24-1
j_call: TRBJ2-1
cdr3_aa: CATSGEGLAGSNEQFF

d_call: TRBD1
v_call: TRBV30
j_call: TRBJ2-7
cdr3_aa: CAWSPPGTGKAEQYF

d_call: TRBD1
v_call: TRBV19
j_call: TRBJ1-2
cdr3_aa: CASSSPGTGAGYTF

d_call: NA
v_call: TRBV2
j_call: TRBJ1-5
cdr3_aa: CASKRGSNQPQHF

d_call: TRBD1
v_call: TRBV30
j_call: TRBJ1-4
cdr3_aa: CARSGQGGVSREKLFF

d_call: NA
v_call: TRBV12-3/TRBV12-4
j_call: TRBJ1-2
cdr3_aa: CASSRGGNLGYTF

d_call: TRBD1
v_call: TRBV4-2
j_call: TRBJ2-3
cdr3_aa: CASSQDYNRGTQYF

d_call: TRBD1
v_call: TRBV6-5
j_call: TRBJ2-7
cdr3_aa: CASSPPGQNDYEQYF

d_call: TRBD2
v_call: TRBV2
j_call: TRBJ2-7
cdr3_aa: CASSRTSGNEQYF

d_call: NA
v_call: TRBV6-1
j_call: TRBJ1-1
cdr3_aa: CASSDQGIGTEAFF

d_call: TRBD1
v_call: TRBV5-1
j_call: TRBJ2-5
cdr3_aa: CASSGGQGTGTQYF

d_call: TRBD2
v_call: TRBV9
j_call: TRBJ2-2
cdr3_aa: CASSTPGLGNTGELFF

d_call: NA
v_call: TRBV4-1
j_call: TRBJ1-1
cdr3_aa: CASSQSAGDMNTEAFF

d_call: NA
v_call: TRBV6-1
j_call: TRBJ1-5
cdr3_aa: CASSETGMRNQPQHF

d_call: NA
v_call: TRBV5-5
j_call: TRBJ1-1
cdr3_aa: CASSLDRANTEAFF

d_call: NA
v_call: TRBV18
j_call: TRBJ2-1
cdr3_aa: CASSPKLAGSNEQFF

d_call: TRBD1
v_call: TRBV19
j_call: TRBJ1-5
cdr3_aa: CASSTDRDRGVQPQHF

d_call: NA
v_call: TRBV11-2
j_call: TRBJ2-1
cdr3_aa: CASSLDGERRVYNEQFF

d_call: NA
v_call: TRBV5-1
j_call: TRBJ1-1
cdr3_aa: CASSLAPSNTEAFF

d_call: NA
v_call: TRBV6-2/TRBV6-3
j_call: TRBJ1-3
cdr3_aa: CASSYVKGGQLSFGNTIYF

d_call: NA
v_call: TRBV9
j_call: TRBJ1-1
cdr3_aa: CASSVASGTEAFF

d_call: NA
v_call: TRBV21-1
j_call: TRBJ2-3
cdr3_aa: CASTNVITSGASTDTQYF

d_call: TRBD2
v_call: TRBV4-1
j_call: TRBJ2-5
cdr3_aa: CASSRIAGGPLQTQYF

d_call: TRBD1
v_call: TRBV7-7
j_call: TRBJ2-5
cdr3_aa: CASSQEPPGTGETQYF

d_call: NA
v_call: TRBV6-1
j_call: TRBJ2-1
cdr3_aa: CASSESERKQFF

d_call: TRBD2
v_call: TRBV5-8
j_call: TRBJ2-5
cdr3_aa: CASSSAGTSGAVKGETQYF

d_call: NA
v_call: TRBV5-1
j_call: TRBJ2-6
cdr3_aa: CASSLAVSSGANVLTF

d_call: NA
v_call: TRBV19
j_call: TRBJ1-5
cdr3_aa: CASSISQTRTNQPQHF

d_call: NA
v_call: TRBV6-5
j_call: TRBJ1-2
cdr3_aa: CASSPMRRQDYGYTF

d_call: NA
v_call: TRBV4-2
j_call: TRBJ1-3
cdr3_aa: CASSQGAFSGNTIYF

d_call: TRBD2
v_call: TRBV18
j_call: TRBJ2-7
cdr3_aa: CASSPRGGLLYEQYF

d_call: NA
v_call: TRBV27
j_call: TRBJ1-6
cdr3_aa: CASSLYPPRQAPSTLHF

d_call: TRBD1
v_call: TRBV7-2
j_call: TRBJ1-5
cdr3_aa: CASRRQGASNQPQHF

d_call: NA
v_call: TRBV19
j_call: TRBJ2-7
cdr3_aa: CASSISQGSYEQYF

d_call: NA
v_call: TRBV2
j_call: TRBJ1-2
cdr3_aa: CASSNTVNYGYTF

d_call: TRBD1
v_call: TRBV30
j_call: TRBJ1-6
cdr3_aa: CAWSARTGVLSPLHF

d_call: TRBD2
v_call: TRBV14
j_call: TRBJ2-1
cdr3_aa: CASSPSGSYNEQFF

d_call: NA
v_call: TRBV12-3/TRBV12-4
j_call: TRBJ2-7
cdr3_aa: CASRRGFHYEQYF

d_call: NA
v_call: TRBV18
j_call: TRBJ1-1
cdr3_aa: CASSPYGTSAPNTEAFF

d_call: NA
v_call: TRBV10-3
j_call: TRBJ1-4
cdr3_aa: CAISEGAAYKLFF

d_call: NA
v_call: TRBV19
j_call: TRBJ1-5
cdr3_aa: CASSEILGQTSSQPQHF

d_call: TRBD1
v_call: TRBV28
j_call: TRBJ1-2
cdr3_aa: CASSSGPGQNYGYTF

d_call: TRBD2
v_call: TRBV9
j_call: TRBJ2-3
cdr3_aa: CASSPEGLATDTQYF

d_call: NA
v_call: TRBV24-1
j_call: TRBJ1-5
cdr3_aa: CATSATGRGNQPQHF

d_call: TRBD2
v_call: TRBV5-4
j_call: TRBJ2-5
cdr3_aa: CASSLAYGGAGRETQYF

d_call: TRBD1
v_call: TRBV28
j_call: TRBJ1-2
cdr3_aa: CASADRGQHGYTF

d_call: TRBD1
v_call: TRBV7-2
j_call: TRBJ2-2
cdr3_aa: CASSFPGTGGRTGELFF

d_call: TRBD1
v_call: TRBV5-5
j_call: TRBJ1-4
cdr3_aa: CASSLTGVIEKLFF